The rows below give T cell receptor beta chains drawn from one sample of a study of cytomegalovirus exposure and HLA in healthy donors. Clones were sequenced by immunoSEQ multiplex PCR, and TCRdb holds only the in-frame ones, with some missing. The sample lists some 170,000 clones, 80% to 90% occurring once. Sequencing was performed on PBMCs. The receptors were sampled from a woman under 30 in good health and CMV-seronegative. CDR3s include the opening cysteine and the closing phenylalanine or tryptophan. A D gene is named only where the DNA matches it firmly. Some rows have no size entry. The others give once, few or many, or a class for an expanded clone.

J gene | V gene | D gene | clone size | CDR3 DNA | CDR3 protein
TRBJ2-7 | TRBV19 | NA | NA | TGTGCCAGTTCCACCGGGACTGCGGGCGAGCAGTACTTC | CASSTGTAGEQYF
TRBJ2-4 | TRBV4-3 | NA | NA | TGCGCCAGCAGCCAAGATCGGGAGAGATCAAACATTCAGTACTTC | CASSQDRERSNIQYF
TRBJ1-2 | TRBV10-3 | TRBD1 | once | TGTGCCATCAGAGCGACAGGGGGCGACTATGGCTACACCTTC | CAIRATGGDYGYTF
TRBJ1-1 | TRBV13 | NA | NA | TGTGCCAGCAGCTTCCGACCCCGACAGTCTCCTACTGAAGCTTTCTTT | CASSFRPRQSPTEAFF
TRBJ2-7 | TRBV6-6 | TRBD2 | NA | TGTGCCAGCAGTTACTCGCCTAGCGGGAAAGACGAGCAGTACTTC | CASSYSPSGKDEQYF
TRBJ1-2 | TRBV6-1 | TRBD1 | NA | TGTGCCAGCTGGGGACAGGGGGCAGGGGGCTACACCTTC | CASWGQGAGGYTF
TRBJ2-1 | TRBV14 | TRBD2 | NA | TGTGCCAGCAGCCGTACGGGGGGTGTCTTCAGTGAGCAGTTCTTC | CASSRTGGVFSEQFF
TRBJ1-4 | TRBV7-2 | NA | NA | TGTGCCAGCAGCTCCGGACATATCGACGAAAAACTGTTTTTT | CASSSGHIDEKLFF
TRBJ2-5 | TRBV9 | TRBD2 | NA | TGTGCCAGCAGCGTAGCAGGGCGGGAGGAGGAGACCCAGTACTTC | CASSVAGREEETQYF
TRBJ1-1 | TRBV14 | NA | NA | TGTGCCAGCAGCCAAGCTGAGGGCAGATCGGAGAGGAACACTGAAGCTTTCTTT | CASSQAEGRSERNTEAFF
TRBJ2-7 | TRBV5-6 | NA | NA | TGTGCCAGCAGCTGGAGCGAAGCCTACGAGCAGTACTTC | CASSWSEAYEQYF
TRBJ1-2 | TRBV9 | TRBD1 | once | TGTGCCAGCAGCTATGGGTTGGGACAGGGGGCTTCAGACTATGGCTACACCTTC | CASSYGLGQGASDYGYTF
TRBJ2-7 | TRBV27 | NA | NA | TGTGCCAGCAGTTTCGTAAGGGGTAGCGGCCGGTACGAGCAGTACTTC | CASSFVRGSGRYEQYF
TRBJ2-5 | TRBV6-5 | NA | NA | TGTGCCAGCAGCCCCTCCGGACACCTACAAGAGACCCAGTACTTC | CASSPSGHLQETQYF
TRBJ1-6 | TRBV5-1 | NA | NA | TGCGCCAGCAGCTTGGATCTAGGCACGTGGTCACCCCTCCACTTT | CASSLDLGTWSPLHF
TRBJ1-1 | TRBV2 | NA | NA | TGTGCCAGCAGTCGTCAAACCCCGGGGAAGAACACTGAAGCTTTCTTT | CASSRQTPGKNTEAFF
TRBJ1-2 | TRBV7-6 | TRBD1 | NA | TGTGCCAGCACCCCGGGACAGGCGATAGATTATGGCTACACCTTC | CASTPGQAIDYGYTF
TRBJ2-3 | TRBV13 | NA | NA | TGTGCCAGCAGCTCCGGCCGGGCAGATACGCAGTATTTT | CASSSGRADTQYF
TRBJ2-7 | TRBV5-8 | TRBD2 | NA | TGTGCCAGCAGCAGATCTAGCGGAGGGGTTTACGAGCAGTACTTC | CASSRSSGGVYEQYF
TRBJ1-3 | TRBV27 | NA | once | TGTGCCAGTTCCTCCCGAGCACAGGAATATTCCGGAAACACCATATATTTT | CASSSRAQEYSGNTIYF
TRBJ1-1 | TRBV13 | TRBD1 | NA | TGTGCCAGCAGCTTTGACAGGGAAAGGACGAACACTGAAGCTTTCTTT | CASSFDRERTNTEAFF
TRBJ2-7 | TRBV10-3 | TRBD2 | NA | TGTGCCACCGGAATGGGACTAGCCGACGAGCAGTACTTC | CATGMGLADEQYF
TRBJ2-2 | TRBV6-1 | TRBD2 | NA | TGTGCCTGTCGATTAGCGGGAGCGAACACCGGGGAGCTGTTTTTT | CACRLAGANTGELFF
TRBJ2-3 | TRBV6-1 | TRBD2 | once | TGTGCCAGCAGTGCTAGCGGACTTAGCACAGATACGCAGTATTTT | CASSASGLSTDTQYF